The 17 T cell receptor beta chains below come from one sample, sequenced in a study of CD8 T cells in ankylosing spondylitis. Their target antigens are unknown. Study-wide results and caveats: What seemed typical of ankylosing spondylitis blood was a TCR beta motif built from fewer than ten highly homologous variants.

TCRdb reanalysed the 5' RACE reads using MiXCR and keeps one entry per CDR3 protein. The data hold 330,000 or so distinct CDR3 sequences, with 7% to 9% observed a single time. What was sequenced was blood, either unsorted or a sorted T cell fraction (not recorded which). These receptors originate from a male donor with ankylosing spondylitis.

The V gene is TRBV11-2, the J gene TRBJ2-2; TRBD1 matches 7 bases. This CDR3 contains 15 residues. The ends lost 3 bases at V and 3 bases at J; junction bases unmatched: 4. The germline gives CDR1 SGHAT, CDR2 FQNNGV. CDR3 bases: TGTGCCAGCAGCTTCGTCGGGACAGACACCGGGGAGCTGTTTTTT. Translating it yields CASSFVGTDTGELFF.

This clonotype was picked up a small number of times. The rearrangement links TRBV20-1 to TRBJ1-1; a possible D gene is TRBD1 (5 bases). The V gene's germline CDR1 is DFQATT and CDR2 SNEGSKA (reference sequence). The CDR3 consists of 13 residues. Trimming shortened V by 6 bases and J by 1 base, and 12 bases separated the two germline ends. CDR3 residues: CSARPGGNTEAFF. The CDR3, as DNA: TGCAGTGCCCGTCCCGGGGGGAACACTGAAGCTTTCTTT.

This chain uses TRBV29-1 with TRBJ1-4, with D unresolved. V dropped 2 bases and J dropped 3 bases, with 7 bases sitting between them. Germline V lookup: CDR1 SQVTM, CDR2 ANQGSEA. This CDR3 has 13 amino acids. CDR3 in DNA: TGCAGCGTTGAATCTGGAGCTAATGAAAAACTGTTTTTT. It translates to CSVESGANEKLFF. The full variable domain, completed using reference TRBV29-1 and TRBJ1-4, is SAVISQKPSRDICQRGTSLTIQCQVDSQVTMMFWYRQQPGQSLTLIATANQGSEATYESGFVIDKFPISRPNLTFSTLTVSNMSPEDSSIYLCSVESGANEKLFFGSGTQLSVL.

A few counts support this clonotype. The chain has TRBV7-9 and TRBJ1-2; TRBD1 is a possible D gene (6 bases). This CDR3 region has 14 residues. In germline, CDR1 is SEHNR, CDR2 FQNEAQ (reference sequence). Trimming took 7 bases from V and 6 from J, leaving 18 bases between them. The CDR3 sequence: CASTVNRETNGYTF. The CDR3, as DNA: TGTGCCAGCACCGTGAACAGGGAAACAAATGGCTACACCTTC.

Comments on this clonotype: A junction end diverges from the germline sequence, so it may reflect a read error. The rearrangement joins TRBV7-7 to TRBJ2-1; 10 positions match TRBD2. Germline V CDR1 and CDR2: SSHAT, FNYEAQ (reference sequence). There are 15 residues in the CDR3. The CDR3 nucleotides are TGTGCTAGCAGCCCGACCTCCTCAGCGGGAGGGCCTCAGTTCTTC. It specifies CASSPTSSAGGPQFF. The variable domain in full, with the rest retrieved from reference TRBV7-7 and TRBJ2-1, is GAGVSQSPRYKVTKRGQDVTLRCDPISSHATLYWYQQALGQGPEFLTYFNYEAQPDKSGLPSDRFSAERPEGSISTLTIQRTEQRDSAMYRCASSPTSSAGGPQFFGPGTRLTVL.

The chain couples TRBV28 to TRBJ2-7, with 7 positions matching TRBD2. Germline V gives CDR1 MDHEN, CDR2 SYDVKM. This CDR3 has 14 amino acids. The junction had 2 bases not matched to a gene; V was cut back by 1 base and J by 2 bases. The CDR3 coding sequence is TGTGCCAGCAGTTTATCTGGGGGGGCCTACGAGCAGTACTTC. Translation: CASSLSGGAYEQYF.

Only a few counts were recorded for this clonotype. This sequence joins TRBV6-6 and TRBJ2-3, with D maybe TRBD1 (5 bases). This CDR3 comprises 13 residues. V gave up 2 bases and J gave up 6 bases, with 9 bases separating them. Germline V gives CDR1 MNHNY, CDR2 SVGAGI (reference sequence). CDR3 loop: CASSYNSGDTQYF. The CDR3 DNA reads TGTGCCAGCAGTTACAACTCAGGGGATACGCAGTATTTT.

This clonotype was observed a few times. The V gene is TRBV4-3, the J gene TRBJ2-3; 7 positions match TRBD2. The germline V gene has CDR1 LGHNA and CDR2 YSLEER. The J segment lost 2 bases and the V segment lost 6 bases, leaving 17 bases of the junction unmatched. The CDR3 sequence is 18 residues long. CDR3 nucleotide sequence: TGCGCCAGCAGTTACTCTCCCCAGGAGCGGGACCCCACAGATACGCAGTATTTT. Translated, it gives CASSYSPQERDPTDTQYF.

This clonotype was counted many times. The CDR3 coding sequence is TGTGCCAGCAGTTCCCTCCTTACAGGGACTAATTCACCCCTCCACTTT. Translated, it gives CASSSLLTGTNSPLHF. This chain uses TRBV6-5 with TRBJ1-6, with TRBD1 as a possible D gene (6 bases). Germline V CDR1 and CDR2: MNHEY, SVGAGI. This CDR3 comprises 16 residues. The V gene lost 4 bases and the J gene lost 6 bases, with 16 bases spanning the gap.

This clonotype was seen a handful of times. The J gene is TRBJ1-2, the V gene TRBV28; D is unclear. The CDR3 consists of 15 residues. The V end lost 3 bases, the J end lost 5 bases, and 16 bases lay between the germline ends. Per the germline V gene, CDR1 is MDHEN and CDR2 is SYDVKM. CDR3 coding DNA: TGTGCCAGCAGTTTCCCCGGGCCGGCCCCTTATGGCTACACCTTC. This sequence encodes CASSFPGPAPYGYTF.

This clonotype has more than one count but fewer than ten. The chain joins TRBV7-3 to TRBJ2-1; TRBD2 matches at 7 bases. The CDR3 contains 14 residues. The V gene's germline CDR1 is SGHTA and CDR2 FQGTGA. V lost 2 bases to trimming and J lost 6 bases; unmatched junction nucleotides: 4. This CDR3 is CASSLSGGINEQFF. Written as DNA, the CDR3 is TGTGCCAGCAGCTTATCGGGGGGAATCAATGAGCAGTTCTTC.

The V gene is TRBV5-5, the J gene TRBJ2-3, with TRBD1 identical over 8 bases. Germline V gives CDR1 SGHKS, CDR2 YYEKEE (reference sequence). The CDR3 is 15 amino acids. Trimming at V came to 1 base and at J to 4 bases, leaving 5 bases not matched to a gene. CDR3 amino acids: CASSLRVQGADTQYF. The CDR3 DNA reads as TGTGCCAGCAGCTTGAGGGTACAGGGGGCAGATACGCAGTATTTT.

The V and J genes are TRBV25-1 and TRBJ2-5; D possibly corresponds to TRBD2 (5 bases). This CDR3 region has 11 residues. Trimming pared 6 bases from V and 6 bases from J, leaving 8 bases between. CDR1 is MGHDK and CDR2 is SYGVNS in the germline V gene. CDR3 bases: TGTGCCAGCAGGGGAGAGAAGACCCAGTACTTC. Translated, it gives CASRGEKTQYF.

This clonotype was detected many times. The chain carries TRBV21-1 and TRBJ2-1; the table's TRBD2 call for D was not verified on the DNA. TRBV21-1 is described as a pseudogene. The CDR3 runs to 17 residues. The CDR3 sequence is CASSKPLAGGMYNEQFF. The CDR3 bases are TGTGCCAGCAGCAAACCGTTAGCGGGAGGGATGTACAATGAGCAGTTCTTC.

This clonotype appeared many times. The genes are TRBV20-1 and TRBJ2-5; no reliable D call. Germline V lookup: CDR1 DFQATT, CDR2 SNEGSKA (reference sequence). This CDR3 is built from 11 residues. Trimming removed 5 bases from V and 5 bases from J, with 9 bases in between. CDR3 sequence: CSASWSETQYF. The CDR3, as DNA: TGCAGTGCTTCCTGGAGTGAGACCCAGTACTTC.

This chain connects TRBV29-1 to TRBJ2-7, with 9 bases that match TRBD1. CDR1 and CDR2 from the germline V gene are SQVTM and ANQGSEA. The junction had 3 bases not matched to a gene; V was cut back by 6 bases and J by 6 bases. The CDR3 sequence is 11 residues long. The DNA of the CDR3 is TGCAGCGTGACGACAGGGGGCGAGCAGTACTTC. Its protein product is CSVTTGGEQYF.

V is TRBV24-1 and J is TRBJ2-3; 9 bases agree with TRBD1. CDR3 length equals 15 residues. V gave up 6 bases and J gave up 5 bases; unmatched junction bases: 8. Germline assignment: CDR1 KGHDR and CDR2 SFDVKD. The CDR3 sequence is CATSLLGQGLDTQYF. The CDR3 bases are TGTGCCACCAGTCTTCTCGGACAGGGGTTAGATACGCAGTATTTT.